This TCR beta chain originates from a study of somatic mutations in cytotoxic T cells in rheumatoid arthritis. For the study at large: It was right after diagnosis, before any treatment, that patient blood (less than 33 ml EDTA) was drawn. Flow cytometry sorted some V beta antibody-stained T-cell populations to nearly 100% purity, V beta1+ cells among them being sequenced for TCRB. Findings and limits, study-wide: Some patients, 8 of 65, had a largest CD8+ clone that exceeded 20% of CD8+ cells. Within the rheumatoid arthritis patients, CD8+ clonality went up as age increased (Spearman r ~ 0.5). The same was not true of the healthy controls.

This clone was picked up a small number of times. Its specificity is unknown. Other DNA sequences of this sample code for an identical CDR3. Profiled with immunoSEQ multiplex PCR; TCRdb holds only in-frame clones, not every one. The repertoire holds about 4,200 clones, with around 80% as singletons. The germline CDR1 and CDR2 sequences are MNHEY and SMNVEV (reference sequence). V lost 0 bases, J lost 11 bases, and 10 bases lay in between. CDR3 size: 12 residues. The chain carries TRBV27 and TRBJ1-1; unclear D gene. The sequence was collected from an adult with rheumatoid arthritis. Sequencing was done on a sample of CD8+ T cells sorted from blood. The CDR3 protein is CASSLSGREAFF. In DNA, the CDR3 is TGTGCCAGCAGTTTATCGGGAAGGGAGGCTTTCTTT.